The 8 T cell receptor beta chains in this list originate from one sample, sequenced in a study of long-term antiretroviral therapy in people with HIV. It was version v3.0 of the immunoSEQ assay that was run at survey level. Generated by immunoSEQ multiplex PCR, the TCRdb table keeps only in-frame clones and is missing some. This sample has under 20,000 clones, with 79% found just once. The sample was unsorted PBMCs, taken 2.3 years after starting antiretroviral therapy. The receptors were sampled from a woman between 40 and 50 years old with HIV.

The rearrangement uses TRBV28 and TRBJ2-7; maybe TRBD2 (6 bases). The V gene lost 4 bases and the J gene lost 1 base, with 14 bases spanning the gap. Germline V gene lookup returns CDR1 MDHEN and CDR2 SYDVKM. The CDR3 is 15 amino acids. The CDR3 bases are TGTGCCAGCAGTTCCCCCCGGGAGCTATCCTACGAGCAGTACTTC. Its protein product is CASSSPRELSYEQYF.

The V gene is TRBV7-6, the J gene TRBJ2-7; D might be TRBD1 (5 bases). Germline V gives CDR1 SGHVS, CDR2 FNYEAQ. Trimming cost V 2 bases and J 4 bases, with 9 bases left between them. CDR3 size: 13 residues. CDR3 sequence reads: CASSLSRDYEQYF. The CDR3 DNA is TGTGCCAGCAGCTTATCCAGGGATTACGAGCAGTACTTC.

This clone turned up a few times. The chain recombines TRBV6-6 with TRBJ1-1; a possible D gene is TRBD1 (5 bases). The V gene lost 0 bases and the J gene lost 0 bases, with 11 bases spanning the gap. CDR3 size: 16 residues. Germline V gene lookup returns CDR1 MNHNY and CDR2 SVGAGI (reference sequence). CDR3 bases: TGTGCCAGCAGTTACTCGCCGGGGCCCATGAACACTGAAGCTTTCTTT. Translating gives CASSYSPGPMNTEAFF.

This clone was detected only a few times. The chain is built from TRBV12-5 and TRBJ1-6, with D unresolved. This CDR3 has 13 residues. V was cut by 1 base and J by 10 bases, with 8 bases left in between. Germline V gene sequence: CDR1 LGHNT, CDR2 FRNRAP. The CDR3 spells CASGLDGYSPLHF. CDR3 DNA: TGTGCTAGTGGTTTGGATGGCTACTCACCCCTCCACTTT.

The chain links TRBV27 to TRBJ1-2, with D perhaps matching TRBD1 (6 bases). There are 15 residues in the CDR3. Germline V gene data show CDR1 as MNHEY and CDR2 as SMNVEV (reference sequence). Trimming cost V 6 bases and J 4 bases, with 18 bases left between them. The CDR3 here is CASSLSGGPVYGYTF. CDR3 nucleotides: TGTGCCAGCAGCCTCTCCGGGGGGCCGGTCTATGGCTACACCTTC.

This clone has just a few counts. V is TRBV7-1 and J is TRBJ2-3; TRBD1 aligns across 7 bases. TRBV7-1 is annotated as an ORF whose role is uncertain. This CDR3 spans 15 amino acids. V was pared by 5 bases and J by 1 base, with 6 bases of the junction left unmatched. Here the CDR3 DNA reads TGTGCCAGCAGCCTGACAGGGATGGGCACAGATACGCAGTATTTT. This gives the protein CASSLTGMGTDTQYF.

The J gene is TRBJ1-5, the V gene TRBV18, with 11 bases fitting TRBD1. Germline lookup yields CDR1 KGHSH and CDR2 LQKENI. This CDR3 spans 15 amino acids. V lost 2 bases and J lost 7; bases outside the gene matches: 4. The CDR3 region has the DNA TGTGCCAGCTCACCAACGGGACAGGGGGAACAGCCCCAGCATTTT. Protein product: CASSPTGQGEQPQHF.

The rearrangement joins TRBV5-4 to TRBJ1-1; D remains ambiguous. Per germline, CDR1 SGHNT and CDR2 YYREEE (reference sequence). The CDR3 runs to 15 residues. The V and J ends lost 0 bases and 0 bases respectively, with 9 bases between them. CDR3 sequence (DNA): TGTGCCAGCAGCTTGGTCGGAGCCTTGAACACTGAAGCTTTCTTT. It yields the protein CASSLVGALNTEAFF.